This TCR beta chain was retrieved from a study of blood T cell repertoires in COVID-19. Across the study: Acute and convalescent COVID-19 specimens originated in the United States, Italy and Spain. Sources were T cells, B-cell-depleted T cells, or PBMCs; the material itself was cDNA or gDNA.

How the authors handled the data: Cell counts per sample came from amplifying reference gene primers. The protocol was immunoSEQ multiplex PCR, while the TCRdb copy is restricted to in-frame clones and leaves out a portion. V and J calls and clone size are given by that table; D and trimming were obtained from the DNA. In the table there are 45,000 to 65,000 clones, 90% to 95% of which are singletons. The sequenced sample was peripheral blood. This TCR was recovered from a human donor in a cohort sampled during active COVID-19.

The CDR3 nucleotides read TGTGCCAGCAGTCCATCCCACTACGAGCAGTACTTC. Its protein is CASSPSHYEQYF. The genes are TRBV28 and TRBJ2-7; no clear D. Germline-derived CDR1 and CDR2 are MDHEN and SYDVKM. The CDR3 sequence is 12 residues long. The V end lost 5 bases, the J end lost 3 bases, and 8 bases lay between the germline ends.